Sequencing of this T cell receptor beta chain was carried out in a study of cytomegalovirus exposure and HLA in healthy donors. General study findings and limits: TCR sequences were mostly rare, though some public TCRs occurred in many donors.

This clone was counted only a few times. The antigen is unknown. Only in-frame clones appear in the TCRdb table, and some are missing; sequencing was by immunoSEQ multiplex PCR. Of about 200,000 clones in the sample, around 84% were seen once. The germline CDR1 and CDR2 sequences are SQVTM and ANQGSEA. The V and J ends lost 1 base and 0 bases respectively, with 6 bases between them. CDR3 length: 13 residues. Sequencing was done on a sample of PBMCs. The rearrangement links TRBV29-1 to TRBJ1-1; D call uncertain. The receptor comes from a woman aged 30 to 39 in good health and CMV-seropositive. CDR3 sequence: CSVEADMNTEAFF. In DNA, the CDR3 is TGCAGCGTTGAAGCAGACATGAACACTGAAGCTTTCTTT.